The 27 T cell receptor beta chains reported below all come from one sample, sequenced in a study of spatial heterogeneity in lung cancer (dated by TCRdb to about 2019). In light of the paper, this sample's time point label describes: blood at routine non-recurrence follow-up after resection. The method behind the library was 5' RACE. The sample was run on a NextSeq 500. Using fastp at Q25 and MiXCR, TCRdb reprocessed the public reads and kept productive beta chains. CDR3 protein sequences are deduplicated, and each keeps its most common genes and DNA. In this sample the table shows 60,000 to 85,000 distinct CDR3 sequences, 8% to 10% of which occur a single time. The top ten hold less than 2% of the sample. The sequenced sample was PBMCs, obtained at follow-up. The receptors originated from a female donor with early-stage non-small cell lung cancer.

In this sample, this clonotype turned up many times. The chain recombines TRBV7-9 with TRBJ1-1, with a weak D call TRBD1 (5 bases). Germline CDR1 reads SEHNR; CDR2 reads FQNEAQ (reference sequence). Trimming took off 3 bases at V and 0 bases at J, with 11 bases between the two ends. This CDR3 spans 15 amino acids. In DNA form, the CDR3 reads TGTGCCAGCAGCTTTGACAGAACCATGAACACTGAAGCTTTCTTT. Amino acids: CASSFDRTMNTEAFF.

The chain links TRBV14 to TRBJ2-7, with a weak D call TRBD1 (6 bases). Germline CDR1 and CDR2: SGHDN and FVKESK. Trimming took 0 bases from V and 6 from J, leaving 12 bases between them. CDR3 length equals 14 residues. The CDR3 loop is CASSQDLGALEQYF. The CDR3 DNA is TGTGCCAGCAGCCAAGATTTGGGGGCCCTCGAGCAGTACTTC.

This clonotype was seen repeatedly, ten times or more. The rearrangement links TRBV5-1 to TRBJ2-7, with a possible D match to TRBD2 (6 bases). V was cut by 4 bases and J by 0 bases, with 20 bases left in between. Germline-derived CDR1 and CDR2 are SGHRS and YFSETQ. CDR3 length equals 17 residues. The CDR3 is CASSPEGLVGLSYEQYF. Written as DNA, the CDR3 is TGCGCCAGCAGCCCGGAGGGTCTCGTGGGACTCTCCTACGAGCAGTACTTC.

This clonotype appeared many times. The rearrangement uses TRBV29-1 and TRBJ1-2, with a possible D match to TRBD1 (6 bases). The V end lost 5 bases, the J end lost 4 bases, and 11 bases lay between the germline ends. Germline CDR1 reads SQVTM; CDR2 reads ANQGSEA. The length of the CDR3 is 12 residues. The CDR3 nucleotides are TGCAGCGTTAAGAGGACAGCCTATGGCTACACCTTC. Protein sequence: CSVKRTAYGYTF.

The chain combines TRBV10-2 with TRBJ2-7, with D uncertain. Trimming stripped 7 bases from V and 4 bases from J, with 17 bases between. Germline loops: CDR1 WSHSY, CDR2 SAAADI. This CDR3 contains 14 residues. CDR3 residues: CASNTRTERYEQYF. CDR3 nucleotides: TGCGCCAGCAATACAAGGACGGAGCGATACGAGCAGTACTTC.

The table lists this clonotype with a few counts. This chain connects TRBV4-1 to TRBJ2-1; 10 nucleotides align to TRBD2. The CDR3 loop spans 18 amino acids. In germline, CDR1 is MGHRA, CDR2 YSYEKL. The V and J ends lost 1 base and 3 bases, in that order; junction bases with no gene match: 9. The CDR3 coding sequence is TGCGCCAGCAGCCAAGGGCTAGCGGGAGTTGCCATCTACAATGAGCAGTTCTTC. Its translation is CASSQGLAGVAIYNEQFF.

This clonotype was recorded many times. The junction departs from the called germline gene at one end, perhaps through a read error. The chain links TRBV7-7 to TRBJ2-1; 10 bases agree with TRBD2. This CDR3 spans 19 amino acids. CDR1 and CDR2 from the germline V gene are SSHAT and FNYEAQ (reference sequence). The CDR3 coding sequence is TGTGCTAGCAGCTACGGGGGAGCTCTACCGGGACTAGCGAGGAATGAGCAGTTCTTC. Translated: CASSYGGALPGLARNEQFF. Supplemented by reference TRBV7-7 and TRBJ2-1, the full variable domain reads GAGVSQSPRYKVTKRGQDVTLRCDPISSHATLYWYQQALGQGPEFLTYFNYEAQPDKSGLPSDRFSAERPEGSISTLTIQRTEQRDSAMYRCASSYGGALPGLARNEQFFGPGTRLTVL.

There are many counts of this clonotype. The chain recombines TRBV11-2 with TRBJ2-1, with a possible D match to TRBD2 (5 bases). The V and J ends lost 3 bases and 2 bases respectively, with 11 bases between them. Per germline, CDR1 SGHAT and CDR2 FQNNGV. This CDR3 region has 15 residues. The CDR3 DNA is TGTGCCAGCAGCTTGGACGGGGAGACCTACAATGAGCAGTTCTTC. It yields the protein CASSLDGETYNEQFF. The full variable domain, its missing parts supplied by reference TRBV11-2 and TRBJ2-1, is EAGVAQSPRYKIIEKRQSVAFWCNPISGHATLYWYQQILGQGPKLLIQFQNNGVVDDSQLPKDRFSAERLKGVDSTLKIQPAKLEDSAVYLCASSLDGETYNEQFFGPGTRLTVL.

This clonotype was picked up a small number of times. The V gene is TRBV19, the J gene TRBJ2-3; TRBD1 might be the D (6 bases). This CDR3 has 14 amino acids. Between the trimmed V and J ends, which lost 3 bases and 3 bases, there was a span of 10 bases. The V gene's germline CDR1 is LNHDA and CDR2 SQIVND (reference sequence). In nucleotides, the CDR3 is TGTGCCAGTAGTATCAGAGGGGGTACAGATACGCAGTATTTT. This encodes CASSIRGGTDTQYF.

The chain joins TRBV15 to TRBJ1-1; D is undetermined. Germline CDR1 LNHNV, CDR2 YYDKDF (reference sequence). The germline V and J ends were trimmed by 1 base and 0 bases, with 6 bases remaining between them. The CDR3 sequence is 14 residues long. The chain's CDR3 is CATSRAGMNTEAFF. CDR3 in DNA: TGTGCCACCAGCAGAGCGGGGATGAACACTGAAGCTTTCTTT.

This clonotype has ten or more counts. The genes are TRBV6-5 and TRBJ2-7; no clear D gene. CDR1 MNHEY and CDR2 SVGAGI come from the germline V gene. This CDR3 has 11 amino acids. Trimming pared 7 bases from V and 0 bases from J, leaving 4 bases between. This CDR3 reads CASTNSYEQYF. CDR3 nucleotide sequence: TGTGCCAGCACTAACTCCTACGAGCAGTACTTC.

Worth noting for this clonotype: A single base separates this from a much larger clone, so it may be a read error. The conserved final phenylalanine or tryptophan is absent from the CDR3, which likely points to a read error. J is TRBJ2-2 and V is TRBV6-6; 7 nucleotides agree with TRBD2. With 4 bases clipped from V and 14 bases from J, the junction kept 22 bases outside the gene matches. This CDR3 contains 17 residues. The germline CDR1 and CDR2 sequences are MNHNY and SVGAGI (reference sequence). As DNA, the CDR3 is TGTGCCAGCAGTTCCCCAGTAGCGGGCACCGGGGAGGACCCCCTGTTTTCT. This codes for CASSSPVAGTGEDPLFS.

This clonotype showed up many times. This chain links TRBV2 with TRBJ2-1; 9 bases match TRBD1. The CDR3 covers 14 residues. The V and J ends lost 5 bases and 11 bases, in that order; junction bases with no gene match: 10. Germline assignment: CDR1 SNHLY and CDR2 FYNNEI. CDR3 sequence (DNA): TGTGCCAGCAGTCGGACGGGACAGGGCGGAAAGCAGTTCTTC. As protein: CASSRTGQGGKQFF. Using reference TRBV2 and TRBJ2-1 for the parts outside the CDR3, the full variable domain is EPEVTQTPSHQVTQMGQEVILRCVPISNHLYFYWYRQILGQKVEFLVSFYNNEISEKSEIFDDQFSVERPDGSNFTLKIRSTKLEDSAMYFCASSRTGQGGKQFFGPGTRLTVL.

This clonotype was seen at least ten times. The J gene is TRBJ2-2, the V gene TRBV6-6; TRBD2 matches at 7 bases. V dropped 4 bases and J dropped 7; count of bases not matched to a gene: 9. This CDR3 has 15 amino acids. Germline CDR1 reads MNHNY; CDR2 reads SVGAGI (reference sequence). This chain's CDR3 is CASSSPSGGDGELFF. Here the CDR3 DNA reads TGTGCCAGCAGTTCCCCTAGCGGCGGGGACGGGGAGCTGTTTTTT.

This clonotype came up many times. The chain uses TRBV6-1 and TRBJ1-5; D is undetermined. Germline values: CDR1 MNHNS, CDR2 SASEGT. V dropped 2 bases and J dropped 5 bases, with 16 bases sitting between them. CDR3 length equals 16 residues. CDR3 in amino acids: CASSETVSRTDQPQHF. The CDR3 DNA is TGTGCCAGCAGTGAAACCGTAAGTAGGACGGATCAGCCCCAGCATTTT.

This clonotype was seen more than once but under ten times. CDR3 amino acids: CATPGQGLYEQFF. Written as DNA, the CDR3 is TGTGCCACCCCGGGACAGGGGCTCTATGAGCAGTTCTTC. V and J are TRBV7-9 and TRBJ2-1; 10 bases fit TRBD1. The CDR3 spans 13 residues. Germline V CDR1 and CDR2: SEHNR, FQNEAQ (reference sequence). The V segment lost 10 bases and the J segment 8 bases; nucleotides outside the gene matches: 8.

In the case of this clonotype: Given a much more abundant clone one base away, this may be a read error. The V and J genes are TRBV5-1 and TRBJ1-1, with D tentatively TRBD1 (5 bases). Looked up from germline, CDR1 is SGHRS and CDR2 is YFSETQ. CDR3 size: 15 residues. DNA for the CDR3: TGCGTCAGCAGCTTGAATCCCGGACAGAACACTGAAGCTTTCTTT. This codes for CVSSLNPGQNTEAFF.

This clonotype was counted ten times or more. The chain combines TRBV27 with TRBJ2-3; TRBD1 matches at 7 bases. J was trimmed by 8 bases and V by 3 bases; bases with no gene match: 8. The CDR3 extends over 14 amino acids. The germline V gene encodes CDR1 MNHEY and CDR2 SMNVEV (reference sequence). Written as DNA, the CDR3 is TGTGCCAGCAGTTTGGGACAGATACGCTTTACGCAGTATTTT. Its protein product is CASSLGQIRFTQYF.

The J gene is TRBJ2-5, the V gene TRBV29-1; 12 bases are shared with TRBD1. The CDR3 sequence is 18 residues long. The J segment lost 0 bases and the V segment lost 5 bases, leaving 13 bases of the junction unmatched. The germline V gene has CDR1 SQVTM and CDR2 ANQGSEA. The CDR3 DNA is TGCAGCGTTTTGCCCCCCGGGACAGGGGGCTTTCACCAAGAGACCCAGTACTTC. Amino acid sequence: CSVLPPGTGGFHQETQYF.

This clonotype was found many times. This chain's CDR3 is CASSLTSGLAGGEQYF. CDR3 nucleotides: TGCGCCAGCAGCTTGACATCGGGACTAGCGGGAGGCGAGCAGTACTTC. This sequence joins TRBV5-1 and TRBJ2-7; 15 nucleotides align to TRBD2. Germline V gene data show CDR1 as SGHRS and CDR2 as YFSETQ. The length of the CDR3 is 16 residues. V shed 1 base and J 6 bases; nucleotides not matched to a gene: 5.

The gene calls are TRBV6-2 or TRBV6-3 and TRBJ2-7, with unresolved D. V lost 0 bases to trimming and J lost 4 bases, with 4 bases between them. Germline lookup yields CDR1 MNHEY and CDR2 SVGEGT. The CDR3 is 12 amino acids. The CDR3 DNA is TGTGCCAGCAGTTACTCTGTATACGAGCAGTACTTC. It is translated as CASSYSVYEQYF.

V and J are TRBV2 and TRBJ1-5, with TRBD1 matching 9 bases. This CDR3 has 15 amino acids. CDR1 is SNHLY, CDR2 FYNNEI, per germline. Losses at the gene ends were 3 bases for V and 3 bases for J; bases not matched to a gene: 3. The CDR3 spells CASSEGQGFNQPQHF. Here the CDR3 DNA reads TGTGCCAGCAGTGAGGGACAGGGATTCAATCAGCCCCAGCATTTT.

This clonotype was seen ten or more times. The chain employs TRBV6-5 and TRBJ1-5, with D perhaps TRBD1 (5 bases). This CDR3 contains 14 residues. Trimming took 2 bases from V and 5 from J, leaving 10 bases between them. From germline, CDR1 is MNHEY and CDR2 SVGAGI. The CDR3 region is CASSYDGGDQPQHF. Here the CDR3 DNA reads TGTGCCAGCAGTTACGACGGGGGGGATCAGCCCCAGCATTTT.

The table lists this clonotype with a few counts. This chain links TRBV28 with TRBJ2-5, with D hard to call. CDR1 and CDR2 (germline): MDHEN, SYDVKM. The ends were cut back, 6 bases at V and 7 bases at J, with 15 bases in the middle. The CDR3 has 13 residues. Here the CDR3 reads CASSPPQSGTQYF. The CDR3 coding sequence is TGTGCCAGCAGCCCCCCCCAGTCGGGGACCCAGTACTTC.

This clonotype came up a few times. The chain combines TRBV20-1 with TRBJ2-5; D could derive from TRBD1 or TRBD2 (5 bases each). CDR1 is DFQATT and CDR2 is SNEGSKA in the germline V gene (reference sequence). The CDR3 totals 13 residues. The V end lost 4 bases, the J end lost 1 base, and 10 bases lay between the germline ends. The chain's CDR3 is CSANWDGQETQYF. The CDR3 coding sequence is TGCAGTGCTAACTGGGACGGCCAAGAGACCCAGTACTTC.

The rearrangement uses TRBV19 and TRBJ2-3, with D possibly matching TRBD2 (5 bases). Trimming took 5 bases from V and 0 from J, leaving 12 bases between them. The CDR3 is made up of 15 amino acids. Germline V lookup: CDR1 LNHDA, CDR2 SQIVND (reference sequence). For the CDR3, the DNA is TGTGCCAGTAGTCTGGACTGGTCCAGCACAGATACGCAGTATTTT. As protein: CASSLDWSSTDTQYF.

Many counts were recorded for this clonotype. This rearrangement joins TRBV5-6 to TRBJ2-1; D may match TRBD1 or TRBD2 (5 bases each). CDR1 is SGHDT, CDR2 YYEEEE, per germline. V was cut by 3 bases and J by 2 bases, with 9 bases left in between. This CDR3 comprises 14 residues. The CDR3 DNA sequence: TGTGCCAGCAGCTGGGACGGACCCTACAATGAGCAGTTCTTC. Encoded protein: CASSWDGPYNEQFF. Variable domain in full (rest from reference TRBV5-6 and TRBJ2-1): DAGVTQSPTHLIKTRGQQVTLRCSPKSGHDTVSWYQQALGQGPQFIFQYYEEEERQRGNFPDRFSGHQFPNYSSELNVNALLLGDSALYLCASSWDGPYNEQFFGPGTRLTVL.